The entry below gives a single T cell receptor (beta chain) sequence along with its context. V was pared by 6 bases and J by 4 bases, with 4 bases between. Germline V gene lookup returns CDR1 DFQATT and CDR2 SNEGSKA (reference sequence). This CDR3 is 9 amino acids long. This record comes from a study of blood T cell repertoires in COVID-19. The data were produced by immunoSEQ multiplex PCR, yet TCRdb's version contains in-frame clones alone and is incomplete. There are hundreds of thousands of clones in the sample; 88% occur only once, and roughly 12% lies in the top ten. While infection was still active, Seattle patients were enrolled and then followed longitudinally.

Specimen: peripheral blood. The TCR comes from a woman aged 45-65 years with COVID-19, enrolled during active disease. The genes are TRBV20-1 and TRBJ2-7, with unresolved D. The DNA for the CDR3 is TGCAGTGCCTATTACGAGCAGTACTTC. This sequence encodes CSAYYEQYF.